The next 22 T cell receptor beta chains were all read from a single sample in a study of T-cell reconstitution after alpha-beta-depleted transplantation in children (dated by TCRdb to 2016 to 2017). The library was made by PCR. The instrument given in TCRdb is Illumina HiSeq 2500. Molecular barcoding was employed in the preparation of TCR libraries, with unique molecular identifiers being used to normalize TCRbeta repertoire quantification. The raw public reads went through TCRdb reprocessing: fastp at Q25, MiXCR clone calling, in-frame beta chains kept. Entries that share a CDR3 protein sequence are merged under the most common genes and DNA. The sample has about 480,000 distinct CDR3 sequences on record, under 15% of them singletons. Approximately 5.4% of the sample lies in the top ten. The specimen comprised PBMCs from the stem cell graft donor, sampled from the stem cell graft. The receptors here all came from a human donor who donated a stem cell graft to a child with combined immunodeficiency.

This clonotype was recorded at least ten times. The chain employs TRBV12-3 or TRBV12-4 and TRBJ2-1; TRBD1 might be the D (5 bases). CDR3 size: 11 residues. Trimming shortened V by 6 bases and J by 9 bases, and 9 bases separated the two germline ends. The CDR3 DNA follows: TGTGCCAGCAGCCAAGGGGTTGAGCAGTTCTTC. Translation: CASSQGVEQFF.

This clonotype appeared many times. This sequence joins TRBV12-3 or TRBV12-4 and TRBJ2-5; a weak D match, TRBD1 (5 bases). The CDR3 contains 14 residues. V was pared by 3 bases and J by 3 bases, with 11 bases between. The CDR3 sequence: CASSFPDSEETQYF. DNA for the CDR3: TGTGCCAGCAGTTTCCCCGACAGTGAAGAGACCCAGTACTTC.

The sample holds a few counts of this clonotype. J is TRBJ2-3 and V is TRBV28; no definite D call. Germline lookup yields CDR1 MDHEN and CDR2 SYDVKM. The germline V and J ends were trimmed by 2 bases and 0 bases, with 9 bases remaining between them. This CDR3 has 15 amino acids. This chain's CDR3 is CASSLDDLSTDTQYF. DNA of the CDR3: TGTGCCAGCAGTTTAGATGACCTTAGCACAGATACGCAGTATTTT.

This clonotype was detected many times. The rearrangement links TRBV6-5 to TRBJ1-1; D is unresolved. Trimming removed 2 bases from V and 1 base from J, with 11 bases in between. CDR1 MNHEY and CDR2 SVGAGI come from the germline V gene. CDR3 length: 15 residues. CDR3 bases: TGTGCCAGCAGTTACGGAAACAGTTGGAACACTGAAGCTTTCTTT. Encoded protein: CASSYGNSWNTEAFF.

This chain uses TRBV6-1 with TRBJ2-2; D is unclear. Germline V lookup: CDR1 MNHNS, CDR2 SASEGT. The length of the CDR3 is 11 residues. V was cut by 7 bases and J by 6 bases, with 6 bases left in between. In DNA, the CDR3 is TGTGCCAGCATGCCTCCCGGGGAGCTGTTTTTT. Translated, it gives CASMPPGELFF.

V is TRBV6-2 or TRBV6-3 and J is TRBJ1-1; D is unresolved. CDR1 MNHEY and CDR2 SVGEGT come from the germline V gene. The CDR3 loop spans 13 amino acids. Between the trimmed V and J ends, which lost 7 bases and 4 bases, there was a span of 13 bases. The CDR3 reads CASTPGRFTEAFF. DNA of the CDR3: TGTGCCAGCACGCCTGGACGGTTCACTGAAGCTTTCTTT.

This clonotype has ten or more counts. The genes are TRBV12-3 or TRBV12-4 and TRBJ2-1; a possible D gene is TRBD2 (6 bases). V was trimmed by 6 bases and J by 7 bases, leaving 13 bases between them. The CDR3 is made up of 13 amino acids. CDR3 sequence (DNA): TGTGCCAGCAGCCCGATGGGACTTAATGAGCAGTTCTTC. Its protein is CASSPMGLNEQFF.

This clonotype occurred many times. This sequence joins TRBV5-1 and TRBJ2-1; D might be TRBD1 (6 bases). The germline V and J ends were trimmed by 1 base and 5 bases, with 13 bases remaining between them. CDR1 and CDR2 (germline): SGHRS, YFSETQ. The length of the CDR3 is 15 residues. The CDR3 DNA reads as TGCGCCAGCAGCTTGCGCAGGGGCTACGACAATGAGCAGTTCTTC. Protein product: CASSLRRGYDNEQFF.

This clonotype was picked up a small number of times. This sequence joins TRBV7-3 and TRBJ2-1; 8 nucleotides match TRBD2. The V segment lost 4 bases and the J segment 0 bases; nucleotides outside the gene matches: 14. Germline V lookup: CDR1 SGHTA, CDR2 FQGTGA. CDR3 length: 19 amino acids. CDR3 loop: CASSYAGAGGLSSYNEQFF. CDR3 sequence (DNA): TGTGCCAGCAGCTACGCAGGTGCGGGAGGCCTGAGCTCCTACAATGAGCAGTTCTTC.

V usage is TRBV19 and J usage is TRBJ2-7; the D is unclear. The CDR3 runs to 13 residues. V shed 3 bases and J shed 3 bases, with 9 bases lying between them. Germline lookup yields CDR1 LNHDA and CDR2 SQIVND (reference sequence). CDR3 amino acids: CASSIQLNYEQYF. In nucleotides, the CDR3 is TGTGCCAGTAGTATTCAACTTAACTACGAGCAGTACTTC.

This clonotype was seen at least ten times. CDR3 region: CASSQDSTGGLYNEQFF. CDR3 coding DNA: TGCGCCAGCAGCCAAGATTCGACGGGAGGCCTATACAATGAGCAGTTCTTC. This chain links TRBV4-3 with TRBJ2-1; 7 bases align to TRBD2. V dropped 0 bases and J dropped 4; count of bases not matched to a gene: 9. The CDR3 extends over 17 amino acids. Per germline, CDR1 LGHNA and CDR2 YSLEER.

J is TRBJ1-1 and V is TRBV25-1; D possibly corresponds to TRBD1 (6 bases). V was cut by 5 bases and J by 1 base, with 11 bases left in between. The CDR3 runs to 14 residues. Looked up from germline, CDR1 is MGHDK and CDR2 is SYGVNS. DNA of the CDR3: TGTGCCAGCAGTCCATTCAGGGGGAACACTGAAGCTTTCTTT. Encoded protein: CASSPFRGNTEAFF.

The chain joins TRBV4-3 to TRBJ2-4; D possibly corresponds to TRBD1 (6 bases). Trimming took off 0 bases at V and 5 bases at J, with 17 bases between the two ends. CDR1 is LGHNA and CDR2 is YSLEER in the germline V gene. The length of the CDR3 is 17 residues. CDR3 loop: CASSQEGAGSMENIQYF. The DNA for the CDR3 is TGCGCCAGCAGCCAAGAGGGGGCAGGGAGCATGGAAAACATTCAGTACTTC.

This clonotype occurred many times. The gene calls are TRBV29-1 and TRBJ2-1; 8 nucleotides line up with TRBD1. The V and J ends lost 7 bases and 4 bases, in that order; junction bases with no gene match: 3. CDR3 length: 12 residues. Germline CDR1 and CDR2: SQVTM and ANQGSEA. CDR3 amino acids: CSAGQGYNEQFF. CDR3 bases: TGCAGCGCCGGACAGGGTTACAATGAGCAGTTCTTC.

This clonotype has only one observation. This CDR3 reads CASSLRYGSNQPQHF. In DNA form, the CDR3 reads TGTGCCAGCAGCTTAAGATACGGTAGCAATCAGCCCCAGCATTTT. The V and J genes are TRBV7-2 and TRBJ1-5; D unresolved. Trimming shortened V by 2 bases and J by 0 bases, and 8 bases separated the two germline ends. Germline CDR1 reads SGHTA; CDR2 reads FQGNSA. The CDR3 is made up of 15 amino acids.

This clonotype was detected ten times or more. The chain carries TRBV10-3 and TRBJ2-3, with D hard to call. Per germline, CDR1 ENHRY and CDR2 SYGVKD. The CDR3 consists of 10 residues. Trimming left V 10 bases short and J 6 bases short, with 8 bases between. CDR3 sequence: CATAQDTQYF. The CDR3 DNA reads as TGTGCCACAGCCCAGGATACGCAGTATTTT.

In its sample, this clonotype was seen a few times. This chain connects TRBV3-1 to TRBJ2-1; 9 bases agree with TRBD1. Germline values: CDR1 LGHDT, CDR2 YNNKEL (reference sequence). This CDR3 comprises 18 residues. V lost 5 bases and J lost 3; bases outside the gene matches: 14. The CDR3, as DNA: TGTGCCAGCAGCGATCCGGGACAGGGTCCCTCCTACTACAATGAGCAGTTCTTC. Amino acid sequence: CASSDPGQGPSYYNEQFF.

In this sample, this clonotype turned up many times. The rearrangement joins TRBV29-1 to TRBJ1-2, with a tentative D call TRBD1 (6 bases). The CDR3 has 14 amino acids. CDR1 and CDR2 (germline): SQVTM, ANQGSEA. V was shortened by 6 bases and J by 8 bases, with 22 bases between the two germline ends. The CDR3 DNA sequence: TGCAGCGTGGCCGAAAACCTGGGGGCTGGGGGCTACACCTTC. The encoded protein is CSVAENLGAGGYTF.

Note on this clonotype: A read error may account for a junction end that differs from germline. The J gene is TRBJ2-7, the V gene TRBV12-3 or TRBV12-4; 13 bases fit TRBD2. The length of the CDR3 is 14 residues. CDR3 sequence reads: CASSPVGLAGVSDF. CDR3 DNA: TGTGCCAGCAGCCCCGTCGGACTAGCGGGAGTTTCAGACTTC.

There are many counts of this clonotype. The chain carries TRBV6-5 and TRBJ2-7, with a tentative D call TRBD1 (5 bases). The CDR3 spans 16 residues. Trimming left V 0 bases short and J 2 bases short, with 14 bases between. CDR1 and CDR2 from the germline V gene are MNHEY and SVGAGI. Here the CDR3 reads CASSYSKTGVAYEQYF. In DNA form, the CDR3 reads TGTGCCAGCAGTTACTCGAAAACAGGTGTTGCCTACGAGCAGTACTTC.

In this sample, this clonotype turned up a few times. The V gene is TRBV6-4, the J gene TRBJ2-3, with 8 bases matching TRBD2. This CDR3 is built from 14 residues. Germline CDR1 reads MRHNA; CDR2 reads SNTAGT. V lost 3 bases and J lost 5; bases outside the gene matches: 4. This CDR3 reads CASSEAGAEDTQYF. CDR3 nucleotides: TGTGCCAGCAGTGAAGCGGGGGCCGAAGATACGCAGTATTTT.

This rearrangement joins TRBV29-1 to TRBJ2-7; D is unresolved. The CDR3 is made up of 13 amino acids. Trimming removed 4 bases at V and 7 bases at J, with 17 bases between. Germline V lookup: CDR1 SQVTM, CDR2 ANQGSEA. CDR3 DNA: TGCAGCGTTGGGCCCCAGGCGCCTGGGGAGCAGTACTTC. Its translation is CSVGPQAPGEQYF.